Presented here are 11 T cell receptor beta chains from one specimen sequenced in a study of OX40 agonist ivuxolimab in advanced cancers. Profiling relied on immunoSEQ multiplex PCR, and the TCRdb table lists in-frame clones only, not all of them. The sample has about 68,000 clones, approximately 86% seen once. This specimen was CD4+ or CD8+ T cells sorted from blood, taken in a trial of the OX40 agonist ivuxolimab. These receptors came from an adult with an advanced solid tumor such as melanoma, head and neck, liver or kidney cancer.

Notes on this clone: The junction shows a germline mismatch at one end, possibly a read error. J is TRBJ2-7 and V is TRBV5-1; TRBD1 aligns across 8 bases. Germline CDR1 and CDR2: SGHRS and YFSETQ. The CDR3 is 17 amino acids. DNA of the CDR3: TGCGCCAGCAGCGGAGAAGCCTCAGAACAGGGGGGTAAACGGCCGAACTTC. Translating gives CASSGEASEQGGKRPNF.

With regard to this clone: Other DNA variants within this sample encode the same CDR3. The V call is TRBV6-5, the J call TRBJ2-7, with 9 bases matching TRBD2. There are 15 residues in the CDR3. The trim removed 0 bases at V and 4 bases at J, leaving 4 bases unmatched. The germline CDR1 and CDR2 sequences are MNHEY and SVGAGI. CDR3 sequence reads: CASSYSAGGGYEQYF. The CDR3 bases are TGTGCCAGCAGTTACTCGGCGGGAGGGGGGTACGAGCAGTACTTC.

In this sample, this clone turned up once. V and J are TRBV5-8 and TRBJ2-1; D perhaps matches TRBD1 (5 bases). This CDR3 is built from 15 residues. Germline V gene sequence: CDR1 SGHTS, CDR2 YDEGEE. Trimming removed 6 bases from V and 8 bases from J, with 21 bases in between. CDR3 DNA sequence: TGTGCCAGCACCCCCTGGGGCCTTGAGACGTATGAGCAGTTCTTC. This gives the protein CASTPWGLETYEQFF.

The chain couples TRBV9 to TRBJ1-1, with D possibly matching TRBD1 (6 bases). The CDR3 sequence is 15 residues long. CDR1 is SGDLS and CDR2 is YYNGEE in the germline V gene. Trimming took 1 base from V and 2 from J, leaving 12 bases between them. CDR3 residues: CASSVRGHGNTEAFF. CDR3 sequence (DNA): TGTGCCAGCAGCGTACGGGGACACGGAAACACTGAAGCTTTCTTT.

V usage is TRBV18 and J usage is TRBJ2-5; TRBD1 agrees at 9 bases. This CDR3 contains 15 residues. With 4 bases clipped from V and 2 bases from J, the junction kept 5 bases outside the gene matches. Per the germline V gene, CDR1 is KGHSH and CDR2 is LQKENI. The CDR3 loop reads CASSRGQGKQETQYF. For the CDR3, the DNA is TGTGCCAGCTCACGGGGACAGGGAAAGCAAGAGACCCAGTACTTC.

The gene calls are TRBV11-2 and TRBJ2-7; D gene uncertain. Trimming took off 11 bases at V and 3 bases at J, with 14 bases between the two ends. CDR3 size: 12 residues. From germline, CDR1 is SGHAT and CDR2 FQNNGV. CDR3 coding DNA: TGTGCCTGCTCATTATCGGGCTACGAGCAGTACTTC. Amino acids: CACSLSGYEQYF.

The gene calls are TRBV19 and TRBJ1-1, with D possibly being TRBD1 (6 bases). The CDR3 sequence is 17 residues long. V was shortened by 5 bases and J by 8 bases, with 27 bases between the two germline ends. Germline V gene lookup returns CDR1 LNHDA and CDR2 SQIVND (reference sequence). Here the CDR3 reads CASSLPQVTTGPHEAFF. CDR3 DNA sequence: TGTGCCAGTAGTTTGCCCCAGGTTACCACAGGGCCCCACGAAGCTTTCTTT.

The chain uses TRBV20-1 and TRBJ2-7; D gene uncertain. This CDR3 contains 11 residues. CDR1 is DFQATT and CDR2 is SNEGSKA in the germline V gene (reference sequence). V lost 2 bases and J 6 bases, leaving 8 bases between the germline ends. The CDR3 DNA reads as TGCAGTGCTAGACGGACGGCCGAGCAGTACTTC. This encodes CSARRTAEQYF.

The genes are TRBV18 and TRBJ2-7; 12 bases are shared with TRBD2. Germline CDR1 KGHSH, CDR2 LQKENI. Trimming cost V 1 base and J 3 bases; bases outside gene matches: 4. The CDR3 sequence is 16 residues long. As DNA, the CDR3 is TGTGCCAGCTCACCACAACGACTAGCGGGGGTCTACGAGCAGTACTTC. It encodes CASSPQRLAGVYEQYF.

CDR3 loop: CASSVGLEIDTQYF. Here the CDR3 DNA reads TGTGCCAGCAGCGTAGGGCTAGAGATAGATACGCAGTATTTT. The rearrangement joins TRBV9 to TRBJ2-3; no clear D gene. The CDR3 has 14 amino acids. V was clipped by 0 bases and J by 5 bases, with 10 bases between them. Germline CDR1 is SGDLS and CDR2 is YYNGEE.

CDR3: CASSFDLRRFF. For the CDR3, the DNA is TGTGCCAGCAGCTTTGACTTGCGAAGGTTCTTC. The J gene is TRBJ2-1, the V gene TRBV2; D is undetermined. Germline V gives CDR1 SNHLY, CDR2 FYNNEI. The V end was cut by 6 bases, the J end by 15 bases, with 15 bases between. This CDR3 has 11 amino acids.